The 30 T cell receptor beta chains below come from one sample, sequenced in a study of T cell responses to AZD1222 COVID-19 vaccine. Produced via immunoSEQ multiplex PCR; TCRdb's table is partial and in-frame only. The table has about 120,000 clones, approximately 89% seen once; the top ten hold about 5%. Specimen: peripheral blood, collected on day 0 of AZD1222 vaccination. These receptors were taken from an adult in good health.

The chain joins TRBV7-9 to TRBJ1-6; D might be TRBD1 (6 bases). There are 15 residues in the CDR3. V lost 2 bases and J lost 9, with 14 bases in between. The germline gives CDR1 SEHNR, CDR2 FQNEAQ (reference sequence). CDR3 region: CASSLQGFGGSPLHF. Here the CDR3 DNA reads TGTGCCAGCAGCTTACAGGGGTTCGGAGGTTCACCCCTCCACTTT.

The gene calls are TRBV4-3 and TRBJ1-4; D remains ambiguous. The V end lost 4 bases, the J end lost 0 bases, and 6 bases lay between the germline ends. The CDR3 sequence is 14 residues long. The germline CDR1 and CDR2 sequences are LGHNA and YSLEER. The CDR3 sequence is CASSRASTNEKLFF. CDR3 DNA: TGCGCCAGCAGCCGAGCCTCAACTAATGAAAAACTGTTTTTT.

This chain joins TRBV6-5 and TRBJ1-3, with 9 positions matching TRBD1. After removal of 6 bases from V and 4 bases from J, the junction contained 7 bases not matched to a gene. The CDR3 covers 15 residues. CDR1 is MNHEY, CDR2 SVGAGI, per germline. The CDR3 region has the DNA TGTGCCAGCAGGCCTTTCGACAGGGGGGGAAACACCATATATTTT. Its protein is CASRPFDRGGNTIYF.

The rearrangement uses TRBV5-8 and TRBJ2-1; no clear D. CDR1 and CDR2 (germline): SGHTS, YDEGEE. The V end lost 0 bases, the J end lost 3 bases, and 4 bases lay between the germline ends. This CDR3 comprises 13 residues. The CDR3 DNA reads as TGTGCCAGCAGCTTGGATGACTACAATGAGCAGTTCTTC. Translation gives CASSLDDYNEQFF.

This clone was counted between two and nine times. The chain has TRBV7-2 and TRBJ2-3; 11 nucleotides align to TRBD2. Germline V gene sequence: CDR1 SGHTA, CDR2 FQGNSA. The CDR3 consists of 16 residues. The J segment lost 7 bases and the V segment lost 4 bases, leaving 10 bases of the junction unmatched. CDR3 residues: CASSSRSGGALNTQYF. CDR3 nucleotide sequence: TGTGCCAGCAGCTCTCGTAGCGGGGGGGCACTAAATACGCAGTATTTT.

J is TRBJ1-2 and V is TRBV28; tentatively, D is TRBD1 (6 bases). Trimming pared 8 bases from V and 8 bases from J, leaving 21 bases between. Germline CDR1 MDHEN, CDR2 SYDVKM. CDR3 size: 14 residues. CDR3 nucleotides: TGTGCCAGCTGCCGGGACACCAGCTTTCAGGGCTACACCTTC. It encodes CASCRDTSFQGYTF.

This clone was observed a single time. This chain uses TRBV3-1 (or the pseudogene TRBV3-2) with TRBJ1-4; D is unclear. This CDR3 comprises 16 residues. Per the germline V gene, CDR1 is LGHDT and CDR2 is YNNKEL (reference sequence). V was clipped by 0 bases and J by 3 bases, with 11 bases between them. CDR3 amino acids: CASSQDELLANEKLFF. For the CDR3, the DNA is TGTGCCAGCAGCCAAGATGAGTTATTGGCTAATGAAAAACTGTTTTTT.

The chain has TRBV9 and TRBJ2-1, with D tentatively TRBD1 (5 bases). The CDR3 is 15 amino acids. The germline V gene has CDR1 SGDLS and CDR2 YYNGEE. V lost 0 bases to trimming and J lost 2 bases, with 9 bases between them. CDR3 nucleotide sequence: TGTGCCAGCAGCGTAGCAGGGTCCACCTACAATGAGCAGTTCTTC. Protein sequence: CASSVAGSTYNEQFF.

The chain links TRBV7-2 to TRBJ2-5; D might be TRBD1 (6 bases). Trimming took 5 bases from V and 5 from J, leaving 18 bases between them. Germline lookup yields CDR1 SGHTA and CDR2 FQGNSA. The CDR3 runs 15 residues. The chain's CDR3 is CASSRIQGAGETQYF. DNA of the CDR3: TGTGCCAGCAGCCGCATACAGGGCGCAGGGGAGACCCAGTACTTC.

The J gene is TRBJ1-5, the V gene TRBV6-5; TRBD1 might be the D (6 bases). This CDR3 contains 16 residues. V gave up 2 bases and J gave up 2 bases, with 13 bases separating them. Germline V gene lookup returns CDR1 MNHEY and CDR2 SVGAGI. CDR3 in amino acids: CASSYGHRVCNQPQHF. The CDR3 DNA follows: TGTGCCAGCAGTTACGGACACAGGGTTTGCAATCAGCCCCAGCATTTT.

The genes are TRBV19 and TRBJ2-1, with D possibly TRBD2 on 6 matching bases. The germline gives CDR1 LNHDA, CDR2 SQIVND (reference sequence). The V gene lost 3 bases and the J gene lost 7 bases, with 31 bases spanning the gap. The CDR3 length is 20 residues. The CDR3: CASSIVGGLPRDSSGNEQFF. In nucleotides, the CDR3 is TGTGCCAGTAGTATTGTAGGAGGGTTGCCCCGGGACTCCTCGGGGAATGAGCAGTTCTTC.

This chain uses TRBV7-6 with TRBJ2-5, with D maybe TRBD2 (5 bases). The CDR3 spans 13 residues. The V gene's germline CDR1 is SGHVS and CDR2 FNYEAQ. Trimming left V 5 bases short and J 1 base short, with 8 bases between. CDR3 loop: CASSRGSQETQYF. The CDR3 nucleotides are TGTGCCAGCAGCCGTGGGAGCCAAGAGACCCAGTACTTC. The full variable domain, its missing parts supplied by reference TRBV7-6 and TRBJ2-5, is GAGVSQSPRYKVTKRGQDVALRCDPISGHVSLYWYRQALGQGPEFLTYFNYEAQQDKSGLPNDRFSAERPEGSISTLTIQRTEQRDSAMYRCASSRGSQETQYFGPGTRLLVL.

This clone was seen once. The chain has TRBV6-2 or TRBV6-3 and TRBJ2-2, with 9 bases aligning to TRBD2. Germline V lookup: CDR1 MNHEY, CDR2 SVGEGT. The CDR3 runs to 18 residues. The J segment lost 5 bases and the V segment lost 1 base, leaving 11 bases of the junction unmatched. The DNA for the CDR3 is TGTGCCAGCAGTTACTACCCCCTAGCGGGATCGGGTACCGGGGAGCTGTTTTTT. This codes for CASSYYPLAGSGTGELFF.

V usage is TRBV7-2 and J usage is TRBJ1-2, with a possible D match to TRBD1 (5 bases). V was clipped by 5 bases and J by 7 bases, with 14 bases between them. The germline V gene encodes CDR1 SGHTA and CDR2 FQGNSA. This CDR3 is 13 amino acids long. Here the CDR3 DNA reads TGTGCCAGCAGCCAGATGGGGCTCTCTGGCTACACCTTC. This sequence encodes CASSQMGLSGYTF.

This clone was detected only once. CDR3 bases: TGTGCCAGTAGTAGGAGCAGGGGAAGTGGAAACACCATATATTTT. It translates to CASSRSRGSGNTIYF. The chain uses TRBV19 and TRBJ1-3; D is perhaps TRBD1 (6 bases). The V end was cut by 4 bases, the J end by 3 bases, with 13 bases between. Germline V CDR1 and CDR2: LNHDA, SQIVND (reference sequence). The CDR3 length is 15 residues.

V and J are TRBV28 and TRBJ1-1; D ambiguous. This CDR3 has 12 residues. The germline gives CDR1 MDHEN, CDR2 SYDVKM. Trimming shortened V by 5 bases and J by 3 bases, and 7 bases separated the two germline ends. The CDR3 region is CASSLLHTEAFF. The CDR3 DNA reads TGTGCCAGCAGTCTGCTGCACACTGAAGCTTTCTTT.

The chain is built from TRBV19 and TRBJ2-5, with TRBD2 as a possible D gene (5 bases). This CDR3 spans 13 amino acids. V shed 4 bases and J shed 0 bases, with 6 bases lying between them. CDR1 is LNHDA, CDR2 SQIVND, per germline (reference sequence). The CDR3, as DNA: TGTGCCAGTAGTAAGAGGGACCAAGAGACCCAGTACTTC. Protein product: CASSKRDQETQYF.

The chain uses TRBV7-3 and TRBJ2-7; TRBD2 is a possible D gene (6 bases). The CDR3 is 14 amino acids. The V and J ends lost 1 base and 3 bases respectively, with 10 bases between them. CDR1 SGHTA and CDR2 FQGTGA come from the germline V gene. This CDR3 reads CASSLSPGDYEQYF. The DNA for the CDR3 is TGTGCCAGCAGCTTAAGTCCGGGGGACTACGAGCAGTACTTC.

The rearrangement uses TRBV19 and TRBJ1-5; the match to TRBD1 covers 10 bases. V trimming: 5 bases; J trimming: 16 bases; junction bases outside the gene matches: 14. From germline, CDR1 is LNHDA and CDR2 SQIVND (reference sequence). This CDR3 is 14 amino acids long. The CDR3, as DNA: TGTGCCAGTAGTCCCGGGACAGGGGACTCCACCCCACATTTT. This translates into CASSPGTGDSTPHF.

This clone is a singleton in its sample. This rearrangement joins TRBV6-2 or TRBV6-3 to TRBJ2-5; weak D call: TRBD2 (6 bases). The germline V and J ends were trimmed by 2 bases and 2 bases, with 12 bases remaining between them. This CDR3 is built from 15 residues. From germline, CDR1 is MNHEY and CDR2 SVGEGT. The CDR3 is CASSYGRGTQETQYF. The CDR3 region has the DNA TGTGCCAGCAGTTACGGTCGGGGGACTCAAGAGACCCAGTACTTC.

The CDR3 loop is CASSYGRGGEKLFF. The CDR3 DNA reads TGTGCCAGCAGTTACGGCAGGGGGGGCGAAAAACTGTTTTTT. The chain couples TRBV6-5 to TRBJ1-4, with 7 bases lining up with TRBD1. V lost 2 bases to trimming and J lost 8 bases; unmatched junction nucleotides: 5. CDR1 is MNHEY, CDR2 SVGAGI, per germline. The CDR3 extends over 14 amino acids.

The chain links TRBV3-1 (or the pseudogene TRBV3-2) to TRBJ2-7; 8 bases map to TRBD1. The CDR3 sequence is 14 residues long. Germline values: CDR1 LGHDT, CDR2 YNNKEL (reference sequence). J was trimmed by 1 base and V by 4 bases; bases with no gene match: 3. CDR3 DNA: TGTGCCAGCAGCCCGGGGACAGGTTCCTACGAGCAGTACTTC. Translating it yields CASSPGTGSYEQYF.

The chain recombines TRBV6-2 or TRBV6-3 with TRBJ1-1; TRBD1 might be the D (6 bases). Germline-derived CDR1 and CDR2 are MNHEY and SVGEGT. V was shortened by 2 bases and J by 0 bases, with 7 bases between the two germline ends. The CDR3 runs to 14 residues. The CDR3 DNA follows: TGTGCCAGCAGTTACGGACAGATGAACACTGAAGCTTTCTTT. This translates into CASSYGQMNTEAFF.

The CDR3 reads CASSFYRELDNEQFF. CDR3 coding DNA: TGTGCCAGCAGTTTTTACAGGGAACTGGACAATGAGCAGTTCTTC. The V call is TRBV28, the J call TRBJ2-1; tentatively, D is TRBD1 (6 bases). Germline-derived CDR1 and CDR2 are MDHEN and SYDVKM. Trimming cost V 3 bases and J 5 bases, with 14 bases left between them. The CDR3 is made up of 15 amino acids.

This chain links TRBV28 with TRBJ1-2; D may be TRBD1 (6 bases). Germline CDR1 and CDR2: MDHEN and SYDVKM. V lost 2 bases and J 8 bases, leaving 12 bases between the germline ends. CDR3 size: 13 residues. CDR3 nucleotide sequence: TGTGCCAGCAGTTTAAGGGACAAATACGGCTACACCTTC. Translation gives CASSLRDKYGYTF.

The chain has TRBV20-1 and TRBJ1-1, with a possible D match to TRBD1 (5 bases). Trimming removed 6 bases from V and 8 bases from J, with 13 bases in between. CDR1 and CDR2 (germline): DFQATT, SNEGSKA (reference sequence). The CDR3 has 11 amino acids. The CDR3: CSARKRDEAFF. The CDR3 bases are TGCAGTGCCAGGAAGAGGGACGAAGCTTTCTTT.

The chain has TRBV9 and TRBJ2-7; D gene ambiguous. V lost 3 bases and J lost 4, with 14 bases in between. The CDR3 is made up of 14 amino acids. Germline CDR1 is SGDLS and CDR2 is YYNGEE. The CDR3 DNA is TGTGCCAGCAGCGGTAGTAGGGCCCCATACGAGCAGTACTTC. It codes for CASSGSRAPYEQYF.

The chain has TRBV6-5 and TRBJ2-7; TRBD1 agrees at 7 bases. The CDR3 totals 14 residues. The J segment lost 7 bases and the V segment lost 2 bases, leaving 8 bases of the junction unmatched. Per the germline V gene, CDR1 is MNHEY and CDR2 is SVGAGI. In DNA form, the CDR3 reads TGTGCCAGCAGTTACGACCGGGACAGCGGAGAGCAGTACTTC. Protein product: CASSYDRDSGEQYF.

This chain uses TRBV15 with TRBJ2-1, with 7 bases lining up with TRBD1. The CDR3 runs 17 residues. Losses at the gene ends were 3 bases for V and 7 bases for J; bases not matched to a gene: 15. The germline V gene has CDR1 LNHNV and CDR2 YYDKDF (reference sequence). The chain's CDR3 is CATSSRLRDRTRNEQFF. The CDR3, as DNA: TGTGCCACCAGCAGCAGACTCCGGGACAGAACTAGGAATGAGCAGTTCTTC.

The chain has TRBV28 and TRBJ2-6; D is uncertain. The CDR3 spans 18 residues. Germline-derived CDR1 and CDR2 are MDHEN and SYDVKM. The V end was cut by 1 base, the J end by 7 bases, with 20 bases between. The CDR3 DNA is TGTGCCAGCAGTTTATCAGGCCAGCTACTCGGTAGAGCCAACGTCCTGACTTTC. Translating gives CASSLSGQLLGRANVLTF.